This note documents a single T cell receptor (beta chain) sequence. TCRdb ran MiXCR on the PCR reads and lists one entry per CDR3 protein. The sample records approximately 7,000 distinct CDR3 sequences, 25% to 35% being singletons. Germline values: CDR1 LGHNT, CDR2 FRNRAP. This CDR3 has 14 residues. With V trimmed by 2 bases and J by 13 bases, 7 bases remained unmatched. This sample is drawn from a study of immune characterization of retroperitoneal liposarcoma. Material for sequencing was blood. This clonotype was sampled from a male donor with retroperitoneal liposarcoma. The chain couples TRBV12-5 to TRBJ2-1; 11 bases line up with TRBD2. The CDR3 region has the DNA TGTGCTAGTGGTTTGAATAGCGGGAGGGAGACCCAGTTCTTC. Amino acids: CASGLNSGRETQFF.